This T cell receptor beta chain was captured in a study of blood T cell repertoires in COVID-19. With V trimmed by 0 bases and J by 6 bases, 5 bases remained unmatched. The germline CDR1 and CDR2 sequences are LGHDT and YNNKEL (reference sequence). This CDR3 contains 15 residues. In the original workflow: The assay estimated nucleated cells by amplifying reference gene primers. TCRdb's table, derived via immunoSEQ multiplex PCR, lists solely in-frame clones and lacks some. D and trimming were read from the DNA, whereas the V and J calls and clone size are those reported in that table. The table includes around 130,000 clones, approximately 85% detected once.

This sequence originates from a human donor in a cohort sampled during active COVID-19. The sequenced sample consisted of peripheral blood. The chain uses TRBV3-1 (or the pseudogene TRBV3-2) and TRBJ2-1; TRBD2 aligns across 7 bases. CDR3 sequence (DNA): TGTGCCAGCAGCCAAGATCCGGGGGGACGCAATGAGCAGTTCTTC. The encoded protein is CASSQDPGGRNEQFF.